This T cell receptor (beta chain) was found in a study of CD8 T cells in ankylosing spondylitis (dated by TCRdb to about 2017). As for the study more broadly: T cell receptor beta repertoires were profiled in healthy donors and ankylosing spondylitis patients so that disease-linked TCR variants could be found. In total, the full study cohort was made up of 85 to 140 healthy donors and 25 ankylosing spondylitis patients. Peripheral blood was sampled, and synovial fluid was additionally collected from ankylosing spondylitis patients. Beyond this particular receptor, the publication reports: The disease-linked clones showed a CD8+ phenotype and occurred at relatively low frequencies in peripheral blood. A TCR beta motif of several highly homologous amino acid variants appeared characteristic of blood from ankylosing spondylitis patients. Some TCR beta motif variants had previously been reported in synovial fluid and blood of reactive arthritis patients, which suggested common disease-initiation mechanisms. According to the report, matched synovial fluid samples from ankylosing spondylitis patients were significantly enriched for the disease-linked clones.

The instrument was an Illumina HiSeq 2500. Quantitative 5'-RACE with molecular barcodes was used to prepare TCR beta libraries. As for the authors' bioinformatics: A new computational method, built on a probabilistic model of VDJ rearrangement, was used to identify disease-linked TCR variants. TCRdb reworked the public reads: Q25 trimming with fastp, MiXCR clone assembly, productive beta chains retained. Here each entry gathers all rows of one CDR3 protein and keeps the most common genes and DNA. These V and J calls rely on TCRdb rather than the paper's analysis. Recorded for this sample are about 190,000 distinct CDR3 sequences; approximately 12% of them occurred a single time. The ten biggest clones cover 9.5% to 11% of the sample. V sheds 0 bases and J sheds 5 bases, leaving 10 bases between their ends. CDR1 and CDR2 (KGHSH, LQKENI) derive from the germline V gene. The CDR3 sequence holds 14 residues, the cysteine and phenylalanine included. Only CDR3 DNA is held: 42 bases, read in frame from base 1.

This clonotype was seen ten or more times. Its antigen is currently not known. Base qualities are missing; no much larger clone stands one base away. Sequenced sample: blood, either unsorted or a sorted T cell fraction (not recorded which). The receptor was derived from a female donor with ankylosing spondylitis or in good health (not recorded which). Recombination linked TRBV18 to TRBJ1-1, with the D gene call left open. The CDR3 protein is CASSPPSEGTEAFF. The DNA sequence is TGTGCCAGCTCACCACCGTCGGAAGGGACTGAAGCTTTCTTT.